This TCR beta chain was identified in a study of cytotoxic CD8 clonotypes in ibrutinib-treated CLL. Study context: Overall, approximately 25 responses were partial and 2 complete; following median about 70 months, about 14 patients stayed remitted and around twelve progressed. Each sample contained, on average, approximately 250,000 productive templates and 95,000 or so productive rearrangements.

TCRdb's copy holds only in-frame clones and misses some; the assay was immunoSEQ multiplex PCR. The sample lists 330,000 or so clones, 67% seen once, with 5% to 6.5% in the top ten. Germline-derived CDR1 and CDR2 are MNHNS and SASEGT. Trimming stripped 6 bases from V and 0 bases from J, with 8 bases between. The CDR3 loop spans 13 amino acids. Here the sequenced sample was PBMCs, taken after 36 months of ibrutinib treatment. This receptor was obtained from a human donor with chronic lymphocytic leukemia. This chain uses TRBV6-1 with TRBJ1-1; D is unresolved. The CDR3 region is CASRASLNTEAFF. In DNA form, the CDR3 reads TGTGCCAGCAGGGCTAGTTTGAACACTGAAGCTTTCTTT.